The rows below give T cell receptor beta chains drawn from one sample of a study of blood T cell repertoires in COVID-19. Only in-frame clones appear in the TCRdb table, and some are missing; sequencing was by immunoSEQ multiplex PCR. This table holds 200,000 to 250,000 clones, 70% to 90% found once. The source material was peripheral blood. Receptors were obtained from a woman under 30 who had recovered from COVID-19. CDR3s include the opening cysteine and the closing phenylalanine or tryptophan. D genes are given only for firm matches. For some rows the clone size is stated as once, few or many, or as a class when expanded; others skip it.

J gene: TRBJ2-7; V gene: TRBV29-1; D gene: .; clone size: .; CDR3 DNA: TGCAGCGTTGTAGACTACTCCTACGAGCAGTACTTC; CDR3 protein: CSVVDYSYEQYF
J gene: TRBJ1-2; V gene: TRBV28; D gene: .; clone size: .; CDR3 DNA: TGTGCCAGCAGTTCAAGCAGAGGCAGAGGCTACACCTTC; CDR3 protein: CASSSSRGRGYTF
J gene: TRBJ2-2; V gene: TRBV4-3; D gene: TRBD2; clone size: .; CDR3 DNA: TGCGCCAGCAGCCGAAGGACTAGAGGTTTTTCCGGGGAGCTGTTTTTT; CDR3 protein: CASSRRTRGFSGELFF
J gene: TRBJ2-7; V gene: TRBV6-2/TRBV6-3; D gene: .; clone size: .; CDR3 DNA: TGTGCCAGCAGTACCTTTCGGGGGAGGACCGTCTGGGAGCAGTACTTC; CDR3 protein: CASSTFRGRTVWEQYF
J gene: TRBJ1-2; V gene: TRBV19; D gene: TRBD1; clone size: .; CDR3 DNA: TGTGCCAGTAGTATAGATCTCACAGGGGAAAATGGCTACACCTTC; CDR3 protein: CASSIDLTGENGYTF
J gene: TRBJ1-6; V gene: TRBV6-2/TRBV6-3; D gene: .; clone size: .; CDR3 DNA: TGTGCCAGCAGTTACGACGGGGATTCACCCCTCCACTTT; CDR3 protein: CASSYDGDSPLHF
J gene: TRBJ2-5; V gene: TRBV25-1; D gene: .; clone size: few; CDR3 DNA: TGTGCCAGCAGTCCCCAGAGGCAGGGTGAAGAGACCCAGTACTTC; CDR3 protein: CASSPQRQGEETQYF
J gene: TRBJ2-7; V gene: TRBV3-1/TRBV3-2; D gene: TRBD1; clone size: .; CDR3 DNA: TGTGCCAGCAGCCAATCGGACAGGGGTGTGTACTTC; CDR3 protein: CASSQSDRGVYF
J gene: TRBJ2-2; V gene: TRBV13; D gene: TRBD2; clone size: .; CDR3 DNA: TGTGCCAGCAGCTTAGGGGTAGCGGGAGTACGCACCGGGGAGCTGTTTTTT; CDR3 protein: CASSLGVAGVRTGELFF
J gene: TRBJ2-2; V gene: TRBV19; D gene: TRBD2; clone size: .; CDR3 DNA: TGTGCCTCTAGAGTATCTAGCGGGAGATTCACCGGGGAGCTGTTTTTT; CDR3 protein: CASRVSSGRFTGELFF
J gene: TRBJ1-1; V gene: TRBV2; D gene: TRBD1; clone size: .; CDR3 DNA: TGTGCCAGAGGGACAGCTGGGGGCACTGAAGCTTTCTTT; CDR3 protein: CARGTAGGTEAFF
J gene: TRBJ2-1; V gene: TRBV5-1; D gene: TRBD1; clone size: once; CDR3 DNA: TGCGCCAGCAGCTCGGACAGGGGAGTGAATGAGCAGTTCTTC; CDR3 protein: CASSSDRGVNEQFF
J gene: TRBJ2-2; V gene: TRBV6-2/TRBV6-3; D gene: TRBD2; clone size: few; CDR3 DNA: TGTGCCAGCAGTTGGACTAGCGGGAGGTTGAACACCGGGGAGCTGTTTTTT; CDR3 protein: CASSWTSGRLNTGELFF
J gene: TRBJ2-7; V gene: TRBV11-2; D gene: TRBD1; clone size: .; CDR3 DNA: TGTGCCAGCAGCTCCGGGACAGGGGTCGAGCAGTACTTC; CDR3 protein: CASSSGTGVEQYF
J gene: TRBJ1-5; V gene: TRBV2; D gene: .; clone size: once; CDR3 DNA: TGTGCCAGCAGTGCCCCCTATAGCAATCAGCCCCAGCATTTT; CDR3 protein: CASSAPYSNQPQHF
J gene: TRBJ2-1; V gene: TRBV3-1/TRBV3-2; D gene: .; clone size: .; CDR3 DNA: TGTGCCAGCAGCCAAGATACGGGATCCTACAATGAGCAGTTCTTC; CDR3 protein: CASSQDTGSYNEQFF
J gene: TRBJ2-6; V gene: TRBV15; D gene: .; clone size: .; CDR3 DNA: TGTGCCACCAGCAGGGGACAACTCTCTGGGGCCAACGTCCTGACTTTC; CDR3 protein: CATSRGQLSGANVLTF
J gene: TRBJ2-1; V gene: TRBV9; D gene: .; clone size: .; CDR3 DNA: TGTGCCAGCAGCGTAGAGACAGGTTACAATGAGCAGTTCTTC; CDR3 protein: CASSVETGYNEQFF
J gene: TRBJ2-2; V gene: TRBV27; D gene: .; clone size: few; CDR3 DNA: TGTGCCAGCAGTTTATCGGGGGCGGGAGAGCCCCCCGGGGAGCTGTTTTTT; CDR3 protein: CASSLSGAGEPPGELFF
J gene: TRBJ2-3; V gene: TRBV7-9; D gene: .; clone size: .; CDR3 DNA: TGTGCCAGCAGCTCTAGGGGTGATACGCAGTATTTT; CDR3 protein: CASSSRGDTQYF
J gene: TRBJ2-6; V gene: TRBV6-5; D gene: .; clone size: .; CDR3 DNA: TGTGCCAGCAGTTACTCCTCAGGTACTGGGGCCAACGTCCTGACTTTC; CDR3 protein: CASSYSSGTGANVLTF
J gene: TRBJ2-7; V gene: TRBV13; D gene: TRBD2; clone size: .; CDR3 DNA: TGTGCCAGCAGCTTAAGTAGCGGGAGGGCCCATACCGAGCAGTACTTC; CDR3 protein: CASSLSSGRAHTEQYF
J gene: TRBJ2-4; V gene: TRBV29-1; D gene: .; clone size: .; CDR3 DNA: TGCAGCGTTAGGGCAGGGTTTGACAAAAACATTCAGTACTTC; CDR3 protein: CSVRAGFDKNIQYF
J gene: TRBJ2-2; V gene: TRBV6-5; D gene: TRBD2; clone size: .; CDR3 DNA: TGTGCCAGCAGTTACTCCCCACTAGCGGGAGTTGGGGAGCTGTTTTTT; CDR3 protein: CASSYSPLAGVGELFF
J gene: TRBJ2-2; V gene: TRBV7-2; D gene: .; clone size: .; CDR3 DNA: TGTGCCAGCAGCTTAGCGTTCAGGGCGGTCACCGGGGAGCTGTTTTTT; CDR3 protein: CASSLAFRAVTGELFF
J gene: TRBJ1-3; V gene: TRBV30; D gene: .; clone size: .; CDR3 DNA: TGTGCCTGGAATCCGGGGGTGGGAAACACCATATATTTT; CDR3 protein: CAWNPGVGNTIYF
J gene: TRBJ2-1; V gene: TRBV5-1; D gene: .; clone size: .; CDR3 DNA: TGCGCCAGCAGCTTGACTAGAGCTGAGCAGTTCTTC; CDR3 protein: CASSLTRAEQFF
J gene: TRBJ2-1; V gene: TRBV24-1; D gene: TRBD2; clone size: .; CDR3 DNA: TGTGCCACCAGTGATTTGCCCGGGACTACCCCTAGGAACAATGAGCAGTTCTTC; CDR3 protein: CATSDLPGTTPRNNEQFF
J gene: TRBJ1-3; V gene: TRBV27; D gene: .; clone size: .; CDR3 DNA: TGTGCCAGCAGTTTATCCGGAGGCTCTGGAAACACCATATATTTT; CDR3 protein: CASSLSGGSGNTIYF